This T cell receptor beta chain was recovered during a study of blood T cell repertoires in COVID-19. Study-wide background: Samples came from the United States, Italy and Spain, spanning acute and convalescent COVID-19. PBMCs, B-cell-depleted T cells, or T cells were the source of the cDNA or gDNA that made up the material.

Authors' methods: Amplification from reference gene primers served as the basis for estimated nucleated cell counts. The protocol was immunoSEQ multiplex PCR, while the TCRdb copy is restricted to in-frame clones and leaves out a portion. The DNA was the basis for D and trimming; V, J and clone size are from that table. The table shows roughly 120,000 clones, with roughly 84% occurring only once. CDR1 and CDR2 from the germline V gene are SGHAT and FQNNGV. The CDR3 extends over 11 amino acids. V was cut by 4 bases and J by 5 bases, with 5 bases left in between. Sample: peripheral blood. The sequence came from a man in his 60s with acute or convalescent COVID-19. This chain connects TRBV11-2 to TRBJ2-5; no firm D call. CDR3 loop: CASSSRETQYF. The CDR3 DNA reads as TGTGCCAGCAGCTCCAGGGAGACCCAGTACTTC.